A selection of T cell receptor beta chains follows, all from one sample in a study of blood T cell repertoires in COVID-19. The data were produced by immunoSEQ multiplex PCR, yet TCRdb's version contains in-frame clones alone and is incomplete. Of 180,000 or so clones listed, about 88% are singletons. Material: peripheral blood. The receptors originated from a young woman with active or convalescent COVID-19. CDR3s include the opening cysteine and the closing phenylalanine or tryptophan. D genes are given only for firm matches. Clone size appears in some rows only: once, few, many, or a class for an expanded clone.

v_gene	d_gene	abundance	j_gene	CDR3nt	CDR3aa
TRBV10-1	TRBD1	NA	TRBJ2-1	TGCGCCAGCAGTGAGTCGAGGGACAGGGGCGGGAATGAGCAGTTCTTC	CASSESRDRGGNEQFF
TRBV27	NA	NA	TRBJ1-1	TGTGCCAGCAGTTTATTCAGACAGGAGAGGGATGAAGCTTTCTTT	CASSLFRQERDEAFF
TRBV2	TRBD1	NA	TRBJ1-3	TGTGCCAGCAGTTTTCAGGGGGATTCTGGAAACACCATATATTTT	CASSFQGDSGNTIYF
TRBV19	TRBD1	once	TRBJ2-2	TGTGCCAGTAGTCCACCCGCCAGGGGGTTGGGCGGGGAGCTGTTTTTT	CASSPPARGLGGELFF
TRBV6-5	TRBD1	NA	TRBJ1-1	TGTGCCAGCAGTTACGACAGGGGGCCAACTGAAGCTTTCTTT	CASSYDRGPTEAFF
TRBV15	NA	NA	TRBJ1-1	TGTGCCACCAGAGGATCCGGGTCACCGCCTGGCACTGAAGCTTTCTTT	CATRGSGSPPGTEAFF
TRBV2	NA	NA	TRBJ1-6	TGTGCCAGCAGTGCGGAGGTTTCACCCCTCCACTTT	CASSAEVSPLHF
TRBV2	TRBD1	NA	TRBJ1-5	TGTGCCAGCAGCGGACAGGGAGGCAATCAGCCCCAGCATTTT	CASSGQGGNQPQHF
TRBV2	TRBD1	NA	TRBJ2-1	TGTGCCAGCACCTGGGACAGGGGGCCGTCCAATGAGCAGTTCTTC	CASTWDRGPSNEQFF
TRBV2	TRBD1	NA	TRBJ1-1	TGTGCCAGCAGCGGCGGACAGGGGGTGTTCACTGAAGCTTTCTTT	CASSGGQGVFTEAFF
TRBV10-3	NA	NA	TRBJ1-4	TGTGCCATCAGTGTCGAGGAAACTAATGAAAAACTGTTTTTT	CAISVEETNEKLFF
TRBV30	TRBD1	NA	TRBJ1-6	TGTGCCTGGAGAAGGGGACAGGGTCATTCACCCCTCCACTTT	CAWRRGQGHSPLHF
TRBV9	TRBD1	NA	TRBJ1-3	TGTGCCAGCAGCCCCACCGGGACAGGGGGCTCTGGAAACACCATATATTTT	CASSPTGTGGSGNTIYF
TRBV12-3/TRBV12-4	NA	NA	TRBJ2-1	TGTGCCAGCAGGGACAGCCAGGGGCAGTTCTTC	CASRDSQGQFF
TRBV11-2	NA	NA	TRBJ2-7	TGTGCCAGCAGCTTAGACAGGGGAAGCTCCTACGAGCAGTACTTC	CASSLDRGSSYEQYF
TRBV6-4	NA	NA	TRBJ1-1	TGTGCCAGCAGTGTATCCAGGGGTGGATACACTGAAGCTTTCTTT	CASSVSRGGYTEAFF
TRBV7-9	TRBD1	NA	TRBJ1-4	TGTGCCAGCAGCCCGCCGGGACAGGTGAATGAAAAACTGTTTTTT	CASSPPGQVNEKLFF
TRBV4-1	TRBD1	few	TRBJ2-7	TGCGCCAGCAGCCGAGAGGGGGCATCCTACGAGCAGTACTTC	CASSREGASYEQYF